This T cell receptor (beta chain) was identified in a study of lymphopenia after photon versus proton radiotherapy. The study, taken as a whole, reports: Relative stability marked proton patients; photon patients lost diversity and naive cells.

The method was immunoSEQ multiplex PCR; TCRdb's version includes in-frame clones alone and lacks a portion of them. The sample lists tens of thousands of clones; around 83% were seen once. Points on this clone: Antigen specificity is unknown.

V was trimmed by 0 bases and J by 6 bases, leaving 6 bases between them. Germline CDR1 reads ENHRY; CDR2 reads SYGVKD. This CDR3 is 13 amino acids long. This sequence originates from a woman aged 65 to 85 with pancreatic cancer. Some clones in this sample may be carry-over from other donors' samples. The source material was peripheral blood, sampled from a patient treated with proton-based radiotherapy. This chain links TRBV10-3 with TRBJ1-5; no definite D call. DNA of the CDR3: TGTGCCATCAGTGAGTCGACGGGTCAGCCCCAGCATTTT. It yields the protein CAISESTGQPQHF.